The clone carrying this TCR beta chain was observed at least ten times. Its antigen is not known. This record belongs to a study of T cell repertoires in cytomegalovirus infection. Study information: The public TCR beta signatures pointed to both CMV infection and matching HLA type.

Germline CDR1 reads SGHTA; CDR2 reads FQGNSA. V shed 1 base, J shed 0 bases, and the junction held 8 bases outside the gene matches. This CDR3 is built from 19 residues. Study outcomes and limitations: Dominant in the ex vivo response were TCR beta clonotypes restricted by HLA-C and specific for CMV. Using cumulative public TCR beta family frequency, the authors identified those who carried CMV together with the relevant HLA.

TCRdb re-analysed the reads in MiXCR, keeping a single row per CDR3 protein. The profile shows some 680,000 distinct CDR3 sequences, 35% to 45% of them singletons. Source material: PBMCs. The receptor was derived from a human donor in good health (CMV status not recorded). Some clones in this sample may be carry-over from other donors' samples. This chain links TRBV7-2 with TRBJ1-6; 8 bases match TRBD1. CDR3: CASSLVGTGLSSYNSPLHF. In nucleotides, the CDR3 is TGTGCCAGCAGCTTAGTGGGGACAGGCCTTAGCTCCTATAATTCACCCCTCCACTTT.